The following is a TCR beta chain sequence with its context. Authors' analysis steps: Reference gene primers were amplified, and this amplification served to estimate nucleated cell counts. TCRdb's table, derived via immunoSEQ multiplex PCR, lists solely in-frame clones and lacks some. The DNA was the basis for D and trimming; V, J and clone size are from that table. Of roughly 400,000 clones listed, 88% are singletons. The source of the sample is a study of blood T cell repertoires in COVID-19. V lost 1 base to trimming and J lost 5 bases, with 3 bases between them. The CDR3 totals 12 residues. Germline CDR1 reads MGHDK; CDR2 reads SYGVNS.

Input material: PBMCs or T cells enriched from blood (not recorded which). This chain connects TRBV25-1 to TRBJ1-5; D gene unclear. The source is a woman aged 40 to 49 with acute COVID-19. The CDR3 DNA follows: TGTGCCAGCAGTGAATTAGATCAGCCCCAGCATTTT. Residues: CASSELDQPQHF.